Listed here are 29 T cell receptor beta chains from one sample, sequenced in a study of regulatory T cells in long-lasting Graves disease. Specified time point: newly diagnosed GD, antithyroid drugs for less than 3 months. The TCR library was prepared using RNA isolated from PBMCs. Both iRepertoire HTBI primers and Arm-PCR of CDR3 regions were used to build the TCR beta libraries. Each CDR3 protein is one row after TCRdb ran MiXCR on the multiplex PCR reads. This repertoire shows about 430,000 distinct CDR3 sequences, 15% found once; its top ten account for approximately 7.8%. These data also featured in a second study, about T cells in Graves' hyperthyroidism and ophthalmopathy.

The sequences come from peripheral blood mononuclear cells (PBMCs), collected at new diagnosis, from a patient treated with antithyroid drugs. These receptors originate from a woman aged 40-49 years with Graves disease.

This clonotype was seen many times. V gene TRBV7-9 combines with J gene TRBJ2-1, with 10 bases lining up with TRBD2. The CDR3 loop spans 15 amino acids. J was trimmed by 2 bases and V by 3 bases; bases with no gene match: 1. Germline CDR1 reads SEHNR; CDR2 reads FQNEAQ (reference sequence). CDR3 region: CASSFLAGAYNEQFF. CDR3 DNA: TGTGCCAGCAGCTTCCTAGCGGGAGCCTACAATGAGCAGTTCTTC.

This clonotype has at least ten counts. The chain has TRBV18 and TRBJ2-2; D gene unclear. The CDR3 is 15 amino acids. Trimming shortened V by 0 bases and J by 0 bases, and 5 bases separated the two germline ends. Germline values: CDR1 KGHSH, CDR2 LQKENI. CDR3 coding DNA: TGTGCCAGCTCACCACCGGCAGCGAACACCGGGGAGCTGTTTTTT. Amino acid sequence: CASSPPAANTGELFF.

Note on this clonotype: At one boundary the junction diverges from the germline segment, which might be a read error. The chain joins TRBV20-1 to TRBJ2-5; TRBD2 aligns across 7 bases. There are 14 residues in the CDR3. Germline V gene data show CDR1 as DFQATT and CDR2 as SNEGSKA (reference sequence). The CDR3 bases are TGCAGTGCGGAAGGCGGGAGAGGCTACAATGAGCGGTTCTTC. The encoded protein is CSAEGGRGYNERFF.

CDR3 coding DNA: TGTGCCAGCACGGGACAGGGGGCGCGAAGCGACTACGAGCAGTACTTC. Translated, it gives CASTGQGARSDYEQYF. The chain joins TRBV12-3 or TRBV12-4 to TRBJ2-7; 12 bases align to TRBD1. The V gene end was trimmed by 7 bases and the J gene end by 3 bases; junction bases not matched to a gene: 10. The length of the CDR3 is 16 residues.

This clonotype was observed a handful of times. The genes are TRBV11-3 and TRBJ2-1; D possibly corresponds to TRBD1 (7 bases). The J call may be in error: the DNA end matches TRBJ2-3 better. Per germline, CDR1 SGHNT and CDR2 YENEEA. The CDR3 spans 16 residues. The CDR3 here is CASSRRGTDTTDTQYF. The CDR3 DNA reads as TGTGCCAGCAGCCGACGGGGGACAGACACCACAGATACGCAGTATTTT.

The sample holds many counts of this clonotype. The V gene is TRBV11-3, the J gene TRBJ2-2; 13 bases map to TRBD2. This CDR3 is built from 16 residues. CDR1 and CDR2 from the germline V gene are SGHNT and YENEEA. V was clipped by 1 base and J by 5 bases; unmatched bases: 1. CDR3 DNA sequence: TGTGCCAGCAGCTTAGTGGGACTAGCGGGAACCGGGGAGCTGTTTTTT. As protein: CASSLVGLAGTGELFF. Full variable domain (rest looked up from reference TRBV11-3 and TRBJ2-2): EAGVVQSPRYKIIEKKQPVAFWCNPISGHNTLYWYLQNLGQGPELLIRYENEEAVDDSQLPKDRFSAERLKGVDSTLKIQPAELGDSAVYLCASSLVGLAGTGELFFGEGSRLTVL.

The rearrangement joins TRBV12-5 to TRBJ1-5, with TRBD1 matching over 7 bases. V was clipped by 3 bases and J by 2 bases; unmatched bases: 7. CDR3 length: 16 residues. Germline V gene data show CDR1 as LGHNT and CDR2 as FRNRAP. The CDR3 spells CASGFHRGEGNQPQHF. CDR3 in DNA: TGTGCTAGTGGTTTTCACAGGGGCGAGGGCAATCAGCCCCAGCATTTT. Drawing the rest from reference TRBV12-5 and TRBJ1-5, the complete variable domain is DARVTQTPRHKVTEMGQEVTMRCQPILGHNTVFWYRQTMMQGLELLAYFRNRAPLDDSGMPKDRFSAEMPDATLATLKIQPSEPRDSAVYFCASGFHRGEGNQPQHFGDGTRLSIL.

This clonotype was counted ten times or more. The chain is built from TRBV5-1 and TRBJ2-4; D may be TRBD2 (6 bases). Deletions cut 4 bases from V and 7 bases from J, with 18 bases between. There are 15 residues in the CDR3. CDR1 and CDR2 from the germline V gene are SGHRS and YFSETQ. CDR3 in amino acids: CASSQTVARGNIQYF. CDR3 DNA: TGCGCCAGCAGCCAGACAGTGGCCCGGGGGAACATTCAGTACTTC.

This clonotype was seen a few times. V gene TRBV18 combines with J gene TRBJ2-7; D is unclear. The germline gives CDR1 KGHSH, CDR2 LQKENI. Trimming shortened V by 2 bases and J by 5 bases, and 10 bases separated the two germline ends. This CDR3 region has 13 residues. CDR3 protein: CASSPGQPDEQYF. The CDR3 nucleotides read TGTGCCAGCTCACCAGGGCAGCCCGACGAGCAGTACTTC. Drawing the rest from reference TRBV18 and TRBJ2-7, the complete variable domain is NAGVMQNPRHLVRRRGQEARLRCSPMKGHSHVYWYRQLPEEGLKFMVYLQKENIIDESGMPKERFSAEFPKEGPSILRIQQVVRGDSAAYFCASSPGQPDEQYFGPGTRLTVT.

The chain is built from TRBV30 and TRBJ2-2, with 9 bases that match TRBD2. The V gene's germline CDR1 is GTSNPN and CDR2 SVGIG (reference sequence). Unmatched junction bases numbered 15, after V lost 5 bases and J lost 5 bases. The CDR3 sequence is 17 residues long. CDR3 in amino acids: CAWLQPAGGPGTGELFF. CDR3 DNA: TGTGCCTGGCTTCAACCCGCGGGAGGGCCCGGTACCGGGGAGCTGTTTTTT.

This clonotype appeared a few times. A far larger clone is one base from this, pointing to a likely read error. The rearrangement joins TRBV12-5 to TRBJ2-7; 9 nucleotides line up with TRBD1. Losses at the gene ends were 1 base for V and 7 bases for J; bases not matched to a gene: 11. The CDR3 is 16 residues long. Germline assignment: CDR1 LGHNT and CDR2 FRNRAP. CDR3 coding DNA: TGTGCTAGTGGTTTGGCCACCGGGACAGGGAACAATGAGCAGTACTTC. Its protein is CASGLATGTGNNEQYF.

This clonotype was observed many times. This rearrangement joins TRBV12-3 or TRBV12-4 to TRBJ2-5; 8 positions match TRBD2. The CDR3 has 11 residues. The CDR3 loop is CATSGQETQYF. CDR3 DNA sequence: TGTGCTACTAGCGGCCAAGAGACCCAGTACTTC.

The chain is built from TRBV5-6 and TRBJ2-3; 8 bases match TRBD2. Germline values: CDR1 SGHDT, CDR2 YYEEEE. The CDR3 contains 18 residues. V shed 2 bases and J 0 bases; nucleotides not matched to a gene: 11. The chain's CDR3 is CASSLVSVAGSSTDTQYF. CDR3 nucleotide sequence: TGTGCCAGCAGCTTAGTTTCGGTAGCGGGAAGTAGCACAGATACGCAGTATTTT.

V usage is TRBV4-3 and J usage is TRBJ2-1; TRBD2 matches 11 bases. Trimming at V came to 0 bases and at J to 0 bases, leaving 7 bases not matched to a gene. Looked up from germline, CDR1 is LGHNA and CDR2 is YSLEER. CDR3 size: 19 residues. The CDR3 region has the DNA TGCGCCAGCAGCCAAGATCGTCTAGCGGGAGGAAGCTCCTACAATGAGCAGTTCTTC. This gives the protein CASSQDRLAGGSSYNEQFF.

This clonotype has ten or more counts. This chain connects TRBV12-3 or TRBV12-4 to TRBJ2-7; D gene ambiguous. CDR3 length: 12 residues. Trimming took off 6 bases at V and 4 bases at J, with 10 bases between the two ends. The DNA of the CDR3 is TGTGCCAGCAGCTTGGTCCGATACGAGCAGTACTTC. Encoded protein: CASSLVRYEQYF.

The sample holds many counts of this clonotype. This chain joins TRBV6-1 and TRBJ1-6; 8 positions match TRBD1. This CDR3 is built from 14 residues. Germline CDR1 reads MNHNS; CDR2 reads SASEGT. The ends lost 5 bases at V and 9 bases at J; junction bases unmatched: 6. The CDR3 region has the DNA TGTGCCAGCAGTCCGGGACAGGCGTTTTCACCCCTCCACTTT. This codes for CASSPGQAFSPLHF.

This clonotype was observed a few times. The J gene is TRBJ2-7, the V gene TRBV6-5; 8 bases agree with TRBD2. Germline trimming cut 0 bases from V and 3 bases from J; bases unmatched to any gene: 7. Germline CDR1 reads MNHEY; CDR2 reads SVGAGI. The CDR3 extends over 16 amino acids. CDR3 DNA: TGTGCCAGCAGTTACTCGGCTAGCGGGTTAGGCTACGAGCAGTACTTC. It encodes CASSYSASGLGYEQYF.

This clonotype was detected ten times or more. The chain recombines TRBV9 with TRBJ2-3, with 7 bases fitting TRBD2. V trimming: 0 bases; J trimming: 3 bases; junction bases outside the gene matches: 4. The CDR3 length is 15 residues. The germline CDR1 and CDR2 sequences are SGDLS and YYNGEE. CDR3: CASSVALARTDTQYF. The CDR3 DNA sequence: TGTGCCAGCAGCGTAGCACTAGCGAGAACAGATACGCAGTATTTT.

This clonotype was observed many times. The V and J genes are TRBV6-2 or TRBV6-3 and TRBJ1-4, with D uncertain. This CDR3 spans 14 amino acids. Per the germline V gene, CDR1 is MNHEY and CDR2 is SVGEGT. V gave up 9 bases and J gave up 7 bases, with 18 bases separating them. CDR3 amino acids: CASGVRRDGEKLFF. For the CDR3, the DNA is TGTGCCAGTGGTGTCCGGAGGGATGGTGAAAAACTGTTTTTT.

This clonotype was detected once. CDR3 sequence reads: CSARLAGGVTDTQYF. CDR3 DNA sequence: TGCAGTGCTCGACTAGCGGGAGGTGTCACAGATACGCAGTATTTT. J is TRBJ2-3 and V is TRBV20-1; TRBD2 agrees at 13 bases. The CDR3 spans 15 residues. Germline CDR1 reads DFQATT; CDR2 reads SNEGSKA (reference sequence). The V and J ends lost 5 bases and 2 bases, in that order; junction bases with no gene match: 4.

This clonotype was counted many times. The V call is TRBV11-3, the J call TRBJ2-1; the D is unclear. The length of the CDR3 is 18 residues. V gave up 2 bases and J gave up 4 bases, with 21 bases separating them. Looked up from germline, CDR1 is SGHNT and CDR2 is YENEEA. The DNA for the CDR3 is TGTGCCAGCAGCTTACCACTTCCCACAAAGACACTTTACAATGAGCAGTTCTTC. Translated: CASSLPLPTKTLYNEQFF.

The chain joins TRBV29-1 to TRBJ2-5; D gene uncertain. The V and J ends lost 7 bases and 4 bases respectively, with 19 bases between them. The CDR3 consists of 14 residues. CDR1 SQVTM and CDR2 ANQGSEA come from the germline V gene. The CDR3 DNA is TGCAGCGCTCGAACACGTTTGGTTCCAGAGACCCAGTACTTC. This encodes CSARTRLVPETQYF. The full variable domain, completed using reference TRBV29-1 and TRBJ2-5, is SAVISQKPSRDICQRGTSLTIQCQVDSQVTMMFWYRQQPGQSLTLIATANQGSEATYESGFVIDKFPISRPNLTFSTLTVSNMSPEDSSIYLCSARTRLVPETQYFGPGTRLLVL.

The V call is TRBV27, the J call TRBJ2-6; no definite D call. Germline V gene sequence: CDR1 MNHEY, CDR2 SMNVEV (reference sequence). Trimming cost V 6 bases and J 0 bases, with 9 bases left between them. The CDR3 loop spans 15 amino acids. CDR3 sequence: CASSQGNSGANVLTF. The CDR3 DNA reads TGTGCCAGCAGCCAAGGGAACTCTGGGGCCAACGTCCTGACTTTC.

This clonotype was observed a few times. The gene calls are TRBV28 and TRBJ2-5; 8 bases map to TRBD1. Trimming at V came to 0 bases and at J to 2 bases, leaving 2 bases not matched to a gene. Per the germline V gene, CDR1 is MDHEN and CDR2 is SYDVKM. The CDR3 has 15 residues. The CDR3 bases are TGTGCCAGCAGTTTATGGGGACAGGCACAAGAGACCCAGTACTTC. It codes for CASSLWGQAQETQYF.

The chain has TRBV6-1 and TRBJ2-1; D may be TRBD1 (5 bases). V dropped 8 bases and J dropped 5 bases, with 16 bases sitting between them. CDR1 is MNHNS, CDR2 SASEGT, per germline. This CDR3 is 14 amino acids long. The CDR3 DNA reads as TGTGCCAGCTCCTTAGGGGAATTGAACAATGAGCAGTTCTTC. Translation gives CASSLGELNNEQFF.

The chain combines TRBV7-8 with TRBJ1-4; the match to TRBD1 covers 7 bases. This CDR3 spans 15 amino acids. The V segment lost 5 bases and the J segment 4 bases; nucleotides outside the gene matches: 7. Germline values: CDR1 SGHVS, CDR2 FQNEAQ. The CDR3 bases are TGTGCCAGCAGCCCTGGACAGGAGTTTAATGAAAAACTGTTTTTT. It is translated as CASSPGQEFNEKLFF.

The chain links TRBV30 to TRBJ1-3; 10 nucleotides match TRBD1. The J segment lost 2 bases and the V segment lost 1 base, leaving 5 bases of the junction unmatched. In germline, CDR1 is GTSNPN, CDR2 SVGIG (reference sequence). The CDR3 is 16 residues long. This CDR3 is CAWSETGGFTGNTIYF. CDR3 coding DNA: TGTGCCTGGAGTGAGACAGGGGGCTTTACTGGAAACACCATATATTTT.

This clonotype was recorded many times. The chain recombines TRBV27 with TRBJ1-4; the match to TRBD1 covers 7 bases. This CDR3 has 14 amino acids. Germline CDR1 is MNHEY and CDR2 is SMNVEV (reference sequence). J was trimmed by 8 bases and V by 4 bases; bases with no gene match: 7. CDR3 bases: TGTGCCAGCAGTTCCCGACAGGGTCGGGAAAAACTGTTTTTT. Translated, it gives CASSSRQGREKLFF.

The gene calls are TRBV30 and TRBJ2-6; D is perhaps TRBD1 (6 bases). In germline, CDR1 is GTSNPN, CDR2 SVGIG (reference sequence). V shed 3 bases and J shed 3 bases, with 18 bases lying between them. The CDR3 consists of 17 residues. The DNA of the CDR3 is TGTGCCTGGAGGAGTCTGGACAGTCCGTATGGGGCCAACGTCCTGACTTTC. Translating gives CAWRSLDSPYGANVLTF.